This TCR beta chain was observed in a study of CD8 T cells in ankylosing spondylitis. Regarding the study as a whole: Some of these motif variants have turned up before, in reports on reactive arthritis synovial fluid and blood. CD8+ cells made up the disease-linked clones, which were relatively rare in peripheral blood. Reportedly, matched ankylosing spondylitis synovial fluid was significantly enriched for disease-linked clones. Among TCR beta sequences, a motif of 7 to 9 highly homologous variants appeared characteristic of ankylosing spondylitis blood.

Libraries for TCR beta were made by quantitative 5'-RACE with molecular barcodes. TCRdb itself ran the 5' RACE reads through MiXCR, one entry per CDR3 protein. The sample lists fewer than 400,000 distinct CDR3 sequences, about 22% occurring once. Regarding this clonotype: Its cognate antigen is unknown.

Germline-derived CDR1 and CDR2 are ENHRY and SYGVKD. This CDR3 has 19 residues. Trimming took 3 bases from V and 5 from J; bases not matched to a gene: 15. The sequencing input was blood, either unsorted or a sorted T cell fraction (not recorded which). This receptor was taken from a male donor with ankylosing spondylitis. The chain links TRBV10-3 to TRBJ2-1, with 11 bases lining up with TRBD2. The CDR3, as DNA: TGTGCCATCAGTGACGGGACTAGCGGCACACCCCCAATAGACAATGAGCAGTTCTTC. Translating gives CAISDGTSGTPPIDNEQFF.